The TCR beta chain under discussion was sequenced for a study of OX40 agonist ivuxolimab in advanced cancers. Profiled with immunoSEQ multiplex PCR; TCRdb holds only in-frame clones, not every one. The sample includes approximately 60,000 clones, about 89% of them seen just once. CDR3 length: 13 amino acids. Germline assignment: CDR1 SQVTM and CDR2 ANQGSEA. Trimming pared 7 bases from V and 5 bases from J, leaving 17 bases between. This TCR was recovered from an adult with an advanced solid tumor such as melanoma, head and neck, liver or kidney cancer. The input for sequencing was CD4+ or CD8+ T cells sorted from blood, taken in a trial of the OX40 agonist ivuxolimab. The chain couples TRBV29-1 to TRBJ1-1; D unclear. CDR3 in DNA: TGCAGCGCGGCCGTCCAGGTCGTTACTGAAGCTTTCTTT. As protein: CSAAVQVVTEAFF.